Each of the 18 T cell receptor beta chains below was sequenced from the same sample in a study of Tregs in tolerant kidney transplant recipients. Sequencing was performed with immunoSEQ multiplex PCR; in TCRdb, only in-frame clones are kept and a portion is missing. There are about 73,000 clones in the sample; 98% occur only once, and around 0.58% lies in the top ten. The specimen was CD4+ T cells from blood, collected before the transplant. The origin of the receptors is a human donor who received a combined kidney and bone marrow transplant.

V usage is TRBV5-6 and J usage is TRBJ2-6; D is perhaps TRBD1 (5 bases). Germline-derived CDR1 and CDR2 are SGHDT and YYEEEE. CDR3 length: 15 amino acids. The V end lost 6 bases, the J end lost 0 bases, and 10 bases lay between the germline ends. Here the CDR3 reads CASTWGGSGANVLTF. CDR3 bases: TGTGCCAGCACCTGGGGCGGCTCTGGGGCCAACGTCCTGACTTTC.

The chain couples TRBV5-8 to TRBJ1-4; maybe TRBD1 (5 bases). This CDR3 is 14 amino acids long. CDR1 is SGHTS and CDR2 is YDEGEE in the germline V gene. Trimming left V 2 bases short and J 8 bases short, with 13 bases between. The CDR3, as DNA: TGTGCCAGCAGCTTTAGGCAGGGAGGAGAAAAACTGTTTTTT. This gives the protein CASSFRQGGEKLFF.

This sequence joins TRBV5-1 and TRBJ1-2, with TRBD1 as a possible D gene (5 bases). V was trimmed by 4 bases and J by 0 bases, leaving 16 bases between them. This CDR3 has 16 amino acids. Germline lookup yields CDR1 SGHRS and CDR2 YFSETQ. The CDR3 bases are TGCGCCAGCAGCCACCCGGCAGGGACTTCTAACTATGGCTACACCTTC. Translated, it gives CASSHPAGTSNYGYTF.

This chain links TRBV9 with TRBJ2-3; perhaps TRBD2 as D (7 bases). Trimming took 1 base from V and 6 from J, leaving 21 bases between them. The CDR3 has 17 residues. In germline, CDR1 is SGDLS, CDR2 YYNGEE. The DNA of the CDR3 is TGTGCCAGCAGCGTAAATCCGGGAGGAGGGGGGTTTGATACGCAGTATTTT. It yields the protein CASSVNPGGGGFDTQYF.

The V call is TRBV9, the J call TRBJ2-2; TRBD1 is a possible D gene (6 bases). The V end was cut by 7 bases, the J end by 3 bases, with 19 bases between. CDR1 and CDR2 (germline): SGDLS, YYNGEE. CDR3 length: 16 amino acids. The CDR3 DNA sequence: TGTGCCAGCTCAATCTTCGGCGCAGGGGACACCGGGGAGCTGTTTTTT. It yields the protein CASSIFGAGDTGELFF. The whole variable domain, remainder taken from reference TRBV9 and TRBJ2-2, is DSGVTQTPKHLITATGQRVTLRCSPRSGDLSVYWYQQSLDQGLQFLIQYYNGEERAKGNILERFSAQQFPDLHSELNLSSLELGDSALYFCASSIFGAGDTGELFFGEGSRLTVL.

The chain couples TRBV4-3 to TRBJ1-5; D is ambiguous. Deletions cut 2 bases from V and 2 bases from J, with 13 bases between. The CDR3 spans 16 residues. Germline-derived CDR1 and CDR2 are LGHNA and YSLEER. The CDR3 here is CASSQRYGNGNQPQHF. DNA of the CDR3: TGCGCCAGCAGCCAAAGATACGGGAATGGCAATCAGCCCCAGCATTTT.

V usage is TRBV7-2 and J usage is TRBJ2-1; 9 bases fit TRBD1. Per germline, CDR1 SGHTA and CDR2 FQGNSA. CDR3 length: 17 residues. J gave up 6 bases and V 0 bases, and 9 bases lay outside the gene matches. CDR3 DNA sequence: TGTGCCAGCAGCTTAGCATTTTCTGGGACAGGGTTCAATGAGCAGTTCTTC. Residues: CASSLAFSGTGFNEQFF.

The CDR3: CASRDTGGRGQPQHF. CDR3 nucleotide sequence: TGTGCCAGCAGAGACACAGGGGGCAGGGGTCAGCCCCAGCATTTT. The chain uses TRBV2 and TRBJ1-5; 9 bases are a match to TRBD1. The ends lost 6 bases at V and 6 bases at J; junction bases unmatched: 9. CDR1 is SNHLY, CDR2 FYNNEI, per germline. The CDR3 contains 15 residues.

The rearrangement links TRBV7-2 to TRBJ1-5, with unresolved D. The CDR3 is 16 residues long. The V end was cut by 0 bases, the J end by 5 bases, with 14 bases between. Germline V CDR1 and CDR2: SGHTA, FQGNSA. The CDR3 DNA follows: TGTGCCAGCAGCTTAGCGGTGTACAGTACCCATCAGCCCCAGCATTTT. Protein: CASSLAVYSTHQPQHF.

The chain employs TRBV6-5 and TRBJ2-7; TRBD1 agrees at 7 bases. The CDR3 consists of 15 residues. Germline V CDR1 and CDR2: MNHEY, SVGAGI. V was clipped by 6 bases and J by 1 base; unmatched bases: 9. CDR3 amino acids: CASSPRTGHSYEQYF. The CDR3 DNA reads as TGTGCCAGCAGCCCCAGGACAGGTCATTCCTACGAGCAGTACTTC.

The rearrangement joins TRBV27 to TRBJ2-1; 10 bases are a match to TRBD2. Germline CDR1 and CDR2: MNHEY and SMNVEV (reference sequence). CDR3 size: 16 residues. V gave up 5 bases and J gave up 5 bases; unmatched junction bases: 9. The CDR3 spells CASSRTSGRRNNEQFF. Here the CDR3 DNA reads TGTGCCAGCAGTCGGACTAGCGGCAGGAGAAACAATGAGCAGTTCTTC.

The chain uses TRBV5-8 and TRBJ1-1; a possible D gene is TRBD1 (5 bases). Germline V gives CDR1 SGHTS, CDR2 YDEGEE. Trimming took off 4 bases at V and 6 bases at J, with 16 bases between the two ends. The CDR3 loop spans 14 amino acids. Written as DNA, the CDR3 is TGTGCCAGCAGCCCCAGGACAAGGGGTGCTGAAGCTTTCTTT. It specifies CASSPRTRGAEAFF.

This chain joins TRBV4-3 and TRBJ1-3, with D tentatively TRBD1 (6 bases). Trimming pared 5 bases from V and 3 bases from J, leaving 14 bases between. The germline V gene encodes CDR1 LGHNA and CDR2 YSLEER. The CDR3 is 15 residues long. In nucleotides, the CDR3 is TGCGCCAGCAGCTCGGGACAAGTGAGTGGAAACACCATATATTTT. Translated, it gives CASSSGQVSGNTIYF.

This chain joins TRBV7-8 and TRBJ1-2, with 9 bases fitting TRBD1. This CDR3 has 15 residues. Trimming took 5 bases from V and 2 from J; bases not matched to a gene: 6. Germline CDR1 reads SGHVS; CDR2 reads FQNEAQ. CDR3 in amino acids: CASSPWDRENYGYTF. The CDR3 DNA sequence: TGTGCCAGCAGCCCCTGGGACAGGGAAAACTATGGCTACACCTTC.

CDR3 amino acids: CASSQVERTGGFYGYTF. The CDR3 DNA sequence: TGCGCCAGCAGCCAAGTGGAACGGACAGGGGGCTTCTATGGCTACACCTTC. The rearrangement joins TRBV4-1 to TRBJ1-2; TRBD1 matches at 11 bases. The trim removed 1 base at V and 4 bases at J, leaving 8 bases unmatched. CDR3 size: 17 residues. CDR1 MGHRA and CDR2 YSYEKL come from the germline V gene.

The chain uses TRBV10-3 and TRBJ2-3; a weak D match, TRBD1 (8 bases). Looked up from germline, CDR1 is ENHRY and CDR2 is SYGVKD. This CDR3 comprises 15 residues. Trimming removed 9 bases at V and 2 bases at J, with 18 bases between. The CDR3 nucleotides are TGTGCCATATCAGGGGGCCTAGCGGCCACAGATACGCAGTATTTT. Its protein is CAISGGLAATDTQYF.

The rearrangement links TRBV27 to TRBJ1-2, with a possible D match to TRBD1 (5 bases). The length of the CDR3 is 14 residues. The germline V gene has CDR1 MNHEY and CDR2 SMNVEV (reference sequence). Trimming stripped 1 base from V and 8 bases from J, with 14 bases between. The CDR3 nucleotides read TGTGCCAGCAGTTTATGGGGCAGCCCCTCCGGCTACACCTTC. Translation: CASSLWGSPSGYTF.

The rearrangement joins TRBV20-1 to TRBJ1-2; maybe TRBD1 (5 bases). Germline-derived CDR1 and CDR2 are DFQATT and SNEGSKA (reference sequence). With 7 bases removed from V and 8 bases from J, the gap between germline ends came to 14 bases. CDR3 size: 11 residues. The CDR3 DNA reads as TGCAGTGAGAGGCAGGGAATCGGCTACACCTTC. This sequence encodes CSERQGIGYTF.